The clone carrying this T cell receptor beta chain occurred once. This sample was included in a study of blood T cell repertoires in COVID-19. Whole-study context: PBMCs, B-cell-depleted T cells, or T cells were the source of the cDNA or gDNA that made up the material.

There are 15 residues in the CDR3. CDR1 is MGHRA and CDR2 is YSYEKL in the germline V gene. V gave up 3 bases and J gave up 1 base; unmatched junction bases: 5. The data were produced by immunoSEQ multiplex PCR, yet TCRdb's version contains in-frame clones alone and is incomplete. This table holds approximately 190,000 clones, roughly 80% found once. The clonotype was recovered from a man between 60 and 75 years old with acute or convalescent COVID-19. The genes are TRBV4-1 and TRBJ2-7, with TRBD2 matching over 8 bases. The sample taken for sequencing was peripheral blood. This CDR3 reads CASSQGLVPSYEQYF. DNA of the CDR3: TGCGCCAGCAGCCAGGGACTAGTTCCTTCCTACGAGCAGTACTTC.